One sample yielded the 29 T cell receptor beta chains listed below, sequenced in a study of T cell responses to AZD1222 COVID-19 vaccine. Measured with immunoSEQ multiplex PCR; TCRdb has only the in-frame clones, and not every one. The table has under 60,000 clones, around nine tenths seen once. The sequenced sample was peripheral blood, obtained 28 days after the second AZD1222 dose. The receptors derive from an adult who received the AZD1222 COVID-19 vaccine.

CDR3 region: CASSQRQGGSYEQYF. The CDR3 nucleotides read TGCGCCAGCAGCCAACGACAGGGTGGCTCCTACGAGCAGTACTTC. The chain recombines TRBV5-1 with TRBJ2-7; 7 nucleotides match TRBD1. This CDR3 comprises 15 residues. The V gene's germline CDR1 is SGHRS and CDR2 YFSETQ. Trimming cost V 4 bases and J 0 bases; bases outside gene matches: 7.

The chain is built from TRBV9 and TRBJ2-1; D is possibly TRBD1 or TRBD2 (5 bases each). Trimming removed 0 bases at V and 8 bases at J, with 15 bases between. Germline V gene lookup returns CDR1 SGDLS and CDR2 YYNGEE. CDR3 length: 15 amino acids. The CDR3: CASSVDVGGFDEQFF. CDR3 nucleotides: TGTGCCAGCAGCGTAGATGTTGGGGGTTTCGATGAGCAGTTCTTC.

The V gene is TRBV29-1, the J gene TRBJ1-2; no clear D gene. Trimming took 2 bases from V and 0 from J, leaving 7 bases between them. The CDR3 spans 13 residues. Germline lookup yields CDR1 SQVTM and CDR2 ANQGSEA. The CDR3 sequence: CSVERGPNYGYTF. Here the CDR3 DNA reads TGCAGCGTTGAACGGGGTCCTAACTATGGCTACACCTTC. Full variable domain (outside the CDR3, taken from reference TRBV29-1 and TRBJ1-2): SAVISQKPSRDICQRGTSLTIQCQVDSQVTMMFWYRQQPGQSLTLIATANQGSEATYESGFVIDKFPISRPNLTFSTLTVSNMSPEDSSIYLCSVERGPNYGYTFGSGTRLTVV.

This clone appeared a single time. The rearrangement uses TRBV19 and TRBJ2-7; no clear D gene. This CDR3 is 12 amino acids long. The germline V gene has CDR1 LNHDA and CDR2 SQIVND (reference sequence). Trimming removed 5 bases from V and 7 bases from J, with 12 bases in between. In nucleotides, the CDR3 is TGTGCCAGTAGTCCCGGAGTCAAAGAGCAGTACTTC. Translation: CASSPGVKEQYF.

This chain links TRBV28 with TRBJ1-2; 10 bases line up with TRBD1. J was trimmed by 6 bases and V by 10 bases; bases with no gene match: 14. The CDR3 loop spans 15 amino acids. Germline lookup yields CDR1 MDHEN and CDR2 SYDVKM. The CDR3 loop is CAIRFPGQGRHGYTF. The CDR3 DNA reads TGTGCCATACGTTTCCCGGGACAGGGGAGGCATGGCTACACCTTC.

This clone was detected once. The chain joins TRBV3-1 (or the pseudogene TRBV3-2) to TRBJ2-7, with 7 nucleotides matching TRBD1. The CDR3 spans 13 residues. CDR1 LGHDT and CDR2 YNNKEL come from the germline V gene (reference sequence). J was trimmed by 5 bases and V by 5 bases; bases with no gene match: 6. CDR3 loop: CASSDRAQDEQYF. The CDR3 nucleotides read TGTGCCAGCAGCGACAGGGCCCAGGACGAGCAGTACTTC.

The chain is built from TRBV2 and TRBJ2-7; possible D gene TRBD1, 6 bases. CDR1 is SNHLY and CDR2 is FYNNEI in the germline V gene. Trimming took 6 bases from V and 2 from J, leaving 14 bases between them. The CDR3 runs to 14 residues. CDR3 coding DNA: TGTGCCAGCAGGGCTGACAGGCTCACCTACGAGCAGTACTTC. Translation: CASRADRLTYEQYF. Complete variable domain (other parts from reference TRBV2 and TRBJ2-7): EPEVTQTPSHQVTQMGQEVILRCVPISNHLYFYWYRQILGQKVEFLVSFYNNEISEKSEIFDDQFSVERPDGSNFTLKIRSTKLEDSAMYFCASRADRLTYEQYFGPGTRLTVT.

The V and J genes are TRBV2 and TRBJ1-5; 7 bases agree with TRBD1. Germline V gives CDR1 SNHLY, CDR2 FYNNEI. The CDR3 is made up of 17 amino acids. V shed 4 bases, J shed 2 bases, and the junction held 11 bases outside the gene matches. CDR3 sequence: CASSVRGGASGNQPQHF. The CDR3 DNA reads TGTGCCAGCAGTGTTCGAGGGGGCGCGTCAGGCAATCAGCCCCAGCATTTT.

CDR3 nucleotides: TGTGCCAGCAGCGTAGCTCCGGGGCCCTTTACAGATACGCAGTATTTT. Protein: CASSVAPGPFTDTQYF. V is TRBV9 and J is TRBJ2-3; D tentatively reads TRBD1 or TRBD2 (5 bases each). The V gene lost 0 bases and the J gene lost 3 bases, with 14 bases spanning the gap. CDR3 length: 16 amino acids. Germline V gives CDR1 SGDLS, CDR2 YYNGEE.

The chain employs TRBV24-1 and TRBJ1-2; 8 nucleotides align to TRBD1. Germline lookup yields CDR1 KGHDR and CDR2 SFDVKD. V lost 8 bases and J lost 4; bases outside the gene matches: 11. The CDR3 is 15 amino acids. CDR3 sequence (DNA): TGTGCCACCAATCCCGGACAGGGAGTAGGCTATGGCTACACCTTC. It encodes CATNPGQGVGYGYTF.

The chain recombines TRBV28 with TRBJ2-7; TRBD1 matches at 10 bases. Germline CDR1 MDHEN, CDR2 SYDVKM. The J segment lost 4 bases and the V segment lost 8 bases, leaving 8 bases of the junction unmatched. CDR3 size: 14 residues. CDR3 residues: CASSGQGESYEQYF. DNA for the CDR3: TGTGCCAGCTCAGGACAGGGGGAATCGTACGAGCAGTACTTC. The variable domain in full, completed from reference TRBV28 and TRBJ2-7, reads DVKVTQSSRYLVKRTGEKVFLECVQDMDHENMFWYRQDPGLGLRLIYFSYDVKMKEKGDIPEGYSVSREKKERFSLILESASTNQTSMYLCASSGQGESYEQYFGPGTRLTVT.

The gene calls are TRBV6-5 and TRBJ2-7; 8 bases map to TRBD1. V shed 8 bases, J shed 3 bases, and the junction held 0 bases outside the gene matches. Germline V gives CDR1 MNHEY, CDR2 SVGAGI. The CDR3 totals 11 residues. The CDR3 sequence is CASDRGYEQYF. CDR3 DNA sequence: TGTGCCAGCGACAGGGGCTACGAGCAGTACTTC.

The V gene is TRBV6-4, the J gene TRBJ2-5; D gene ambiguous. CDR3 size: 12 residues. The V gene lost 4 bases and the J gene lost 3 bases, with 6 bases spanning the gap. CDR1 is MRHNA and CDR2 is SNTAGT in the germline V gene. The CDR3 DNA reads TGTGCCAGCAGTGGTCGGGAAGAGACCCAGTACTTC. Translation: CASSGREETQYF.

In DNA, the CDR3 is TGTGCCAGCAGTTACTCGTACAGGGGCTACGAGCAGTACTTC. Amino acid sequence: CASSYSYRGYEQYF. This rearrangement joins TRBV6-5 to TRBJ2-7; TRBD1 aligns across 7 bases. J gave up 3 bases and V 0 bases, and 2 bases lay outside the gene matches. There are 14 residues in the CDR3. Germline CDR1 is MNHEY and CDR2 is SVGAGI.

The V gene is TRBV6-4, the J gene TRBJ1-2, with D possibly being TRBD1 (5 bases). The CDR3 spans 14 residues. In germline, CDR1 is MRHNA, CDR2 SNTAGT. V lost 5 bases to trimming and J lost 4 bases, with 14 bases between them. In DNA, the CDR3 is TGTGCCAGCAGTTCGGGGCAGGACCTCTATGGCTACACCTTC. It is translated as CASSSGQDLYGYTF.

CDR3 sequence reads: CASSPLAGAYEQYF. In DNA, the CDR3 is TGCGCCAGCAGCCCGCTAGCGGGAGCCTACGAGCAGTACTTC. The chain recombines TRBV4-3 with TRBJ2-7, with 10 bases fitting TRBD2. J lost 2 bases, V lost 4 bases, and 2 bases had no gene match. This CDR3 has 14 amino acids. Germline values: CDR1 LGHNA, CDR2 YSLEER.

The V and J genes are TRBV7-9 and TRBJ2-1; 10 bases agree with TRBD1. Germline lookup yields CDR1 SEHNR and CDR2 FQNEAQ (reference sequence). The length of the CDR3 is 13 residues. V gave up 8 bases and J gave up 7 bases; unmatched junction bases: 5. The CDR3 here is CASWTGGWNEQFF. For the CDR3, the DNA is TGTGCCAGCTGGACAGGGGGTTGGAATGAGCAGTTCTTC.

The V gene is TRBV7-9, the J gene TRBJ1-4; D gene uncertain. The germline V and J ends were trimmed by 6 bases and 2 bases, with 13 bases remaining between them. The length of the CDR3 is 15 residues. Germline lookup yields CDR1 SEHNR and CDR2 FQNEAQ (reference sequence). The CDR3 sequence is CASSKGEATNEKLFF. DNA of the CDR3: TGTGCCAGCAGTAAGGGAGAGGCCACTAATGAAAAACTGTTTTTT.

A single count supports this clone. The J gene is TRBJ1-5, the V gene TRBV6-6, with TRBD1 as a possible D gene (6 bases). The CDR3 is 16 amino acids. Looked up from germline, CDR1 is MNHNY and CDR2 is SVGAGI (reference sequence). The V end was cut by 0 bases, the J end by 6 bases, with 15 bases between. Here the CDR3 reads CASSYSGQGSFQPQHF. The CDR3 DNA is TGTGCCAGCAGTTACTCGGGGCAGGGGTCATTTCAGCCCCAGCATTTT.

The chain is built from TRBV5-1 and TRBJ2-4, with 15 bases lining up with TRBD2. Germline loops: CDR1 SGHRS, CDR2 YFSETQ. J gave up 9 bases and V 3 bases, and 10 bases lay outside the gene matches. CDR3 size: 17 residues. The CDR3: CASSWTSGGAAGGIQYF. CDR3 DNA sequence: TGCGCCAGCAGCTGGACTAGCGGGGGGGCAGCTGGTGGCATTCAGTACTTC.

As regards this clone: The germline gene is not matched at one end of the junction; a read error may be the cause. CDR3 in DNA: TGTGCCAGCAGCCCAGGGACCCTGACAACCCCCATCTTC. Protein sequence: CASSPGTLTTPIF. V gene TRBV5-4 combines with J gene TRBJ1-2; D perhaps matches TRBD1 (5 bases). This CDR3 comprises 13 residues. The V gene's germline CDR1 is SGHNT and CDR2 YYREEE (reference sequence).

This sequence joins TRBV2 and TRBJ1-4, with TRBD1 matching over 7 bases. V shed 6 bases, J shed 4 bases, and the junction held 5 bases outside the gene matches. Germline assignment: CDR1 SNHLY and CDR2 FYNNEI. The CDR3 is made up of 14 amino acids. CDR3 bases: TGTGCCAGCAGGAGGGACAGCCTTAATGAAAAACTGTTTTTT. Translating it yields CASRRDSLNEKLFF.

The chain joins TRBV7-2 to TRBJ2-2, with a tentative D call TRBD2 (5 bases). The CDR3 extends over 18 amino acids. The germline CDR1 and CDR2 sequences are SGHTA and FQGNSA. Trimming left V 6 bases short and J 0 bases short, with 20 bases between. CDR3 region: CASSYRARAIANTGELFF. The CDR3 DNA reads as TGTGCCAGCAGTTATCGGGCGCGGGCCATCGCGAACACCGGGGAGCTGTTTTTT.

The chain uses TRBV5-1 and TRBJ1-4; TRBD1 matches 7 bases. The CDR3 length is 16 residues. Germline CDR1 reads SGHRS; CDR2 reads YFSETQ. Unmatched junction bases numbered 8, after V lost 2 bases and J lost 4 bases. The CDR3 spells CASSLMKGASNEKLFF. CDR3 bases: TGCGCCAGCAGCTTAATGAAGGGGGCCAGTAATGAAAAACTGTTTTTT.

V usage is TRBV10-1 and J usage is TRBJ2-2; D is unresolved. The CDR3 is made up of 12 amino acids. Trimming stripped 2 bases from V and 8 bases from J, with 6 bases between. CDR1 is WNHNN, CDR2 SYGVQD, per germline (reference sequence). As DNA, the CDR3 is TGCGCCAGCAGTGAGGGGTCTGGGGAGCTGTTTTTT. This encodes CASSEGSGELFF.

The V and J genes are TRBV12-5 and TRBJ1-1; 9 nucleotides align to TRBD1. Germline V gene lookup returns CDR1 LGHNT and CDR2 FRNRAP. This CDR3 comprises 13 residues. V trimming: 6 bases; J trimming: 4 bases; junction bases outside the gene matches: 3. The CDR3 nucleotides read TGTGCTAGTGGACCACAGGGGGCCACTGAAGCTTTCTTT. This sequence encodes CASGPQGATEAFF.

Only one count was recorded for this clone. V usage is TRBV11-2 and J usage is TRBJ1-6; the match to TRBD1 covers 10 bases. The germline gives CDR1 SGHAT, CDR2 FQNNGV. CDR3 length: 16 residues. V lost 5 bases and J lost 8; bases outside the gene matches: 9. The CDR3 protein is CASSQQRTGGYSPLHF. The CDR3 nucleotides are TGTGCCAGCAGCCAACAAAGGACAGGGGGATATTCACCCCTCCACTTT.

The chain recombines TRBV16 with TRBJ1-4, with D unresolved. The CDR3 is made up of 17 amino acids. CDR1 is KGHSY and CDR2 is FQNENV in the germline V gene. The ends were cut back, 0 bases at V and 7 bases at J, with 18 bases in the middle. CDR3 region: CASSQSLRGEVVEKLFF. CDR3 sequence (DNA): TGTGCCAGCAGCCAATCATTACGCGGGGAGGTTGTTGAAAAACTGTTTTTT.

This chain's CDR3 is CASSPGMNTEAFF. CDR3 sequence (DNA): TGTGCCAGCAGCCCAGGAATGAACACTGAAGCTTTCTTT. This chain connects TRBV6-5 to TRBJ1-1; D gene unclear. V lost 6 bases and J lost 0, with 8 bases in between. CDR3 size: 13 residues. Germline V gene lookup returns CDR1 MNHEY and CDR2 SVGAGI.